Listed below are T cell receptor beta chains from one sample, sequenced in a study of blood T cells in healthy people across ages. TCRdb redid the calling of the 5' RACE reads with MiXCR, one entry per CDR3 protein. The data show 550,000 to 600,000 distinct CDR3 sequences, 47% seen once. Sequenced: blood. The receptors here all came from an elderly man in good health. Both conserved end residues are part of each CDR3. D genes are given only for firm matches. Clone size is stated in some rows and not others, as once, few, many or a class when expanded.

v_gene: TRBV10-2
j_gene: TRBJ2-2
abundance: few
d_gene: TRBD2
CDR3nt: TGCGCCACCGCGACTAGCGGCACCGGGGAGCTGTTTTTT
CDR3aa: CATATSGTGELFF

v_gene: TRBV20-1
j_gene: TRBJ2-6
abundance: -
d_gene: TRBD2
CDR3nt: TGCAGTGCCCTTCCGGGACTACCTTTCTCTGGGGCCAACGTCCTGACTTTC
CDR3aa: CSALPGLPFSGANVLTF

v_gene: TRBV29-1
j_gene: TRBJ2-3
abundance: few
d_gene: -
CDR3nt: TGCAGCGGTAGGATAAGCACAGATACGCAGTATTTT
CDR3aa: CSGRISTDTQYF

v_gene: TRBV29-1
j_gene: TRBJ2-3
abundance: -
d_gene: -
CDR3nt: TGCAGCGTCGATCGAGCTACGGGAGCTAGCACAGATACGCAGTATTTT
CDR3aa: CSVDRATGASTDTQYF

v_gene: TRBV29-1
j_gene: TRBJ2-1
abundance: -
d_gene: -
CDR3nt: -
CDR3aa: CSAWAGGTYNEHFF

v_gene: TRBV29-1
j_gene: TRBJ2-1
abundance: -
d_gene: -
CDR3nt: TGCAGCGGCGGGCGACAGCAAGAGACCCAGTTCTTC
CDR3aa: CSGGRQQETQFF

v_gene: TRBV15
j_gene: TRBJ1-1
abundance: few
d_gene: -
CDR3nt: TGTGCCACCCTACAGTCGGGGAACACTGAAGCTTTCTTT
CDR3aa: CATLQSGNTEAFF

v_gene: TRBV6-6
j_gene: TRBJ1-1
abundance: few
d_gene: -
CDR3nt: TGTGCCACCGAACCAACGGGGCCGAACACTGAAGCTTTCTTT
CDR3aa: CATEPTGPNTEAFF

v_gene: TRBV29-1
j_gene: TRBJ1-1
abundance: -
d_gene: -
CDR3nt: TGCAGCGCTTGCACGAACACTGAAGCTTTCTTT
CDR3aa: CSACTNTEAFF

v_gene: TRBV12-3/TRBV12-4
j_gene: TRBJ2-5
abundance: -
d_gene: -
CDR3nt: TGTGCCAGCAGTTTAACTAGCAGGAATGGGGAGACCCAGTACTTC
CDR3aa: CASSLTSRNGETQYF

v_gene: TRBV6-5
j_gene: TRBJ2-7
abundance: -
d_gene: -
CDR3nt: TGTGCCAGCAGTTACCAGACAGACACATCCTACGAGCAGTACTTC
CDR3aa: CASSYQTDTSYEQYF